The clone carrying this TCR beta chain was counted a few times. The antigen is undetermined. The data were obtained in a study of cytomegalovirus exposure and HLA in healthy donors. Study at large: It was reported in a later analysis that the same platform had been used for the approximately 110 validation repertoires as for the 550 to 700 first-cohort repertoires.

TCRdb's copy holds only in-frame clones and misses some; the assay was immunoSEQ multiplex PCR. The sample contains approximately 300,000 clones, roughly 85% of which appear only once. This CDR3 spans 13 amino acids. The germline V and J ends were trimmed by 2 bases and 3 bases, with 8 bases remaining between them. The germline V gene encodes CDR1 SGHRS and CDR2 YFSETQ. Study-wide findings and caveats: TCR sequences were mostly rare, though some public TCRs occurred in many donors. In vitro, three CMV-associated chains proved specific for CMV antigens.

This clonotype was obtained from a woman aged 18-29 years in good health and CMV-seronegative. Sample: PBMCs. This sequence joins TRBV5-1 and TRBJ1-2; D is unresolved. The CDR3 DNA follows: TGCGCCAGCAGCTTATCACGGGACTATGGCTACACCTTC. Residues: CASSLSRDYGYTF.